This TCR beta chain was profiled in a study of cytomegalovirus exposure and HLA in healthy donors (dated by TCRdb to the late 2010s). Regarding the study in general: In an earlier analysis of roughly 500 of the donors, 276 Gb of sequence data and 117 million unique TCR beta sequences from about 179 million T cells were reported. An early release that covered about 600 HLA-typed donors contained approximately 290 gigabases of sequencing data and roughly 84 million unique TCR sequences. Of the 300 to 500 genotyped donors, 81% were placed in the genetic ancestry cluster associated with self-reported Caucasian donors. The study aimed to test whether signatures of past pathogen exposure could be identified by cataloging public T cell receptors. The T cell repertoires of 666 subjects were profiled by immunosequencing and related to cytomegalovirus serostatus. A separate validation cohort of over 95 different subjects was used in addition to the approximately 700-subject first cohort. The study combined high-throughput TCR immunosequencing, statistical association of individual TCRs with disease status, and machine learning to predict cytomegalovirus infection status. To study patterns of TCR occurrence, a later analysis re-analyzed previously published TCR beta repertoires from hundreds of donors and added high-resolution HLA genotyping. Rather than drawing on any new phenotypic data, the later analysis identified candidate immune exposures from TCR beta sequences and the way those sequences occurred across donors. In an earlier analysis of several hundred of the donors, high-throughput TCR beta sequencing was used to judge whether each TCR beta V gene segment behaved as functional or pseudogenic. Alongside the repertoire data, information on donor age, sex, ethnicity and CMV serostatus was compiled. Genome-wide SNP genotypes for about 65% of the 666 donors were used in a later genetic analysis, which treated that subset as a discovery cohort. Every repertoire in the discovery cohort had been generated on one and the same sequencing platform. HLA typing covered class I and class II loci at four-digit resolution. Typing coverage varied by locus: roughly 629-630 donors for A, B, C, DRB1 and DQB1; roughly 520 for DQA1; about 600 for DPA1; 450 to 480 for DPB1. Four to six DR-DQ haplotypes were handled as single units for association and clustering, since linkage in the cohort was strong. Among several hundred genotyped donors of the cohort, an average of approximately 240,000 unique TCR beta nucleotide sequences was sequenced per donor, of which 15% to 20% were non-productive. Study-wide conclusions, independent of this receptor: The authors suggested that the approach could potentially be generalized to other disease states and immunological phenotypes. Most CMV-associated TCR beta chains appeared to be HLA-restricted in a later analysis, and the HLA associations seemed to be driven largely by CMV exposure. In a later analysis, TCR association rates were found to vary across HLA loci, with the most associated TCRs seen for DRB1 alleles and the fewest for HLA-C alleles. In a later analysis, 16,951 TCR beta sequences were associated with specific HLA alleles at a false discovery rate of 0.05. HLA typing was unavailable for some donors at each locus, so association tests used only the typed subset. Cytomegalovirus status was reported to be diagnosed by the classifier with high specificity and sensitivity in both the original and validation cohorts. A further reported finding was that TCR beta sequences accurately predicted the HLA-A and HLA-B alleles for most subjects in the first cohort. The sequencing pipeline was judged likely to have produced a cluster of highly shared sequence variants as a technical artifact. Correlated functional status among segregating V segments might be attributable to linkage disequilibrium, but an unknown experimental factor could not be ruled out. The cohort was sequenced for TCR beta chains only, and without alpha or paired-chain data the features that could be detected were limited. In an earlier analysis of some 540 of the donors, most TCR beta V segments appeared in productive rearrangements about 90% or about 30% of the time, broadly matching IMGT annotations. A later analysis reported that several top co-occurrence clusters appeared linked to parvovirus B19, influenza, CMV and Epstein-Barr virus. An association between a missense DCLRE1C variant and V-gene and J-gene trimming of TCR beta chains was found in a later genetic analysis and replicated in an independent cohort. The study gave a list of over 150 TCR beta chains associated with cytomegalovirus. Most TCR sequences were observed very rarely across donors, whereas some public TCRs were present in many individuals. CMV serostatus was the only immune exposure information available for the cohort. When HLA alleles, especially DR and DQ, strongly co-occurred, TCR associations were difficult to assign to individual alleles. According to a later genetic analysis, donors in an Asian-associated ancestry cluster had fewer N-insertions in productive TCRs than the approximately 650-donor mean. About 15 rarely observed V segments, including chromosome 9 orphons, were excluded from the earlier analysis of a few hundred of the donors because counts were too low. Three of the identified cytomegalovirus-associated TCR beta chains were confirmed in vitro to be specific for cytomegalovirus antigens. The 87-base-pair reads could not distinguish some IMGT-functional V segments, including TRBV6-2 and TRBV6-3, so those segments were excluded. Sequencing depth was assumed to be roughly uniform across donors in the presence/absence analyses, though that assumption may not hold. A later analysis found that HLA-associated TCR beta chains were more clonally expanded and had lower generation probabilities than equally common non-associated chains.

The method behind the library was the immunoSEQ multiplex PCR assay. A mixture of 60 forward primers for TCR Vbeta segments and 13 reverse primers for TCR Jbeta segments was used in the multiplex PCR. The CDR3 region of rearranged TCR beta genes was amplified from genomic DNA by a multiplex PCR assay. The Illumina HiSeq System was used to sequence the amplified TCR beta libraries as 87-base-pair reads. From the authors' description of their analysis: A later analysis counted approximately 76 million unique TCR beta chains across the 650 to 800 repertoires, and approximately 11 million of these chains were shared by at least two donors. Raw reads were error-corrected and collapsed into unique sequences by a nearest-neighbor algorithm in which closely related sequences were merged to remove PCR and sequencing errors. CDR3 sequences were aligned to IMGT reference sequences to assign V, D and J gene segments. For a sequence to be retained, a match of at least six nucleotides was required to both a V gene segment and a J gene segment. Rearrangements were classified as productive when the CDR3 lacked stop codons and remained in frame with V and J, and all other rearrangements were classified as non-productive. CDR3 was defined by IMGT convention, running from the second conserved V-encoded cysteine to the conserved J-encoded phenylalanine. The earlier analysis of roughly 590 of the donors excluded sequences that lacked an unambiguous match to a single V gene segment. An earlier analysis of 450 to 650 of the donors called V segments functional above 56.7% productive rearrangements and segregating when the between-donor standard deviation exceeded 5%. To diagnose cytomegalovirus status from the catalog of TCR beta chain sequences, a statistical classification framework was built. In a later analysis, V and J genes were assigned by comparing TCR nucleotide sequences against IMGT/GENE-DB human TR gene sequences. Using the TCRdist pipeline, a later analysis assigned CDR3 sequences along with most-parsimonious VDJ recombination scenarios. In a later analysis, every TCR beta chain was defined by the combination of its CDR3 amino acid sequence and its V-gene family, and reads without a unique V-gene family were dropped. A later analysis removed several hundred highly shared, low-generation-probability nucleotide sequences to deal with suspected cross-contamination and a sequencing artifact. For each public chain, a later analysis derived a clonal expansion index from normalized ranks of inferred template counts within each repertoire. In a later analysis, generation probabilities were computed using a VDJ recombination model fitted to out-of-frame rearrangements, and the results were checked against IGoR. In a later analysis, TCR-TCR, TCR-HLA and TCR-CMV co-occurrence was scored with hypergeometric tests, and a repertoire-size bias correction was applied to TCR pairs. To estimate false discovery rates, a later analysis permuted the HLA or CMV assignments 20 times. In a later analysis, co-occurring TCRs were grouped using DBSCAN, and TCRdist sequence similarity was added for clustering within HLA-allele-positive subsets. Repertoires with fewer than 30,000 or more than 120,000 public chains, plus five repertoires with anomalous nucleotide sharing, were excluded from co-occurrence clustering. The table was pulled from immuneACCESS by TCRdb, which kept in-frame rearrangements only. Such tables lose some clones; where checked, under half of the loss comes from unresolved V genes, and the rest has no known cause. The DNA was the basis for D and trimming; V, J and clone size are from that table. The table of this sample itemizes 120,000 to 150,000 clones. The leading ten clones occupy about 2.2% of the sample.

The cohort consisted of approximately 690 healthy bone marrow donors. Cohort members were all nominally healthy when sampled, although unrecorded immune exposures were likely present. The donor was CMV seronegative and belonged to the group of 320 or so seronegative cohort members. Each donor provided a peripheral blood sample, and peripheral blood mononuclear cells were used for TCR beta sequencing. Genomic DNA extraction from the blood cell samples was performed with the Qiagen DNeasy Blood Extraction Kit. Trimming removed 6 bases from V and 4 bases from J; the gene matches leave 8 bases unexplained. The germline V gene gives CDR1 as MNHNS and CDR2 as SASEGT. Inclusive of the bounding cysteine and phenylalanine, the CDR3 is 14 residues long. Only the CDR3 DNA stays, 42 bases, in frame from base 1. About this clone: Its antigen is not yet known.

What was sequenced was PBMCs. The chain is encoded by TRBV6-1 joined to TRBJ2-5; TRBD2 lines up with 7 middle nucleotides. This TCR came from a woman in her late teens or twenties in good health and CMV-seronegative. Read as DNA, the sequence is TGTGCCAGCAGCGGAGTGACGGGAGGAGAGACCCAGTACTTC. Its coded protein is CASSGVTGGETQYF.